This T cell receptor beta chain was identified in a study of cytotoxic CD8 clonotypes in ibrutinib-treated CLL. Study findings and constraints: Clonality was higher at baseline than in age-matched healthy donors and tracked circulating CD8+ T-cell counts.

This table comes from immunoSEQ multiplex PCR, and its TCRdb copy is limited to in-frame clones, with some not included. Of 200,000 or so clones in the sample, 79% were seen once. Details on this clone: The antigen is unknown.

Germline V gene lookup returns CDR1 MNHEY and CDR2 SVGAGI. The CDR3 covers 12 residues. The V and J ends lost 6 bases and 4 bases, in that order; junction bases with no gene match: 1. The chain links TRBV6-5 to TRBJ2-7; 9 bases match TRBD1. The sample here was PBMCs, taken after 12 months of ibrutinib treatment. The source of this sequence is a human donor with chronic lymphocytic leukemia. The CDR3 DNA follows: TGTGCCAGCAGCGGACAGGGGTACGAGCAGTACTTC. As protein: CASSGQGYEQYF.